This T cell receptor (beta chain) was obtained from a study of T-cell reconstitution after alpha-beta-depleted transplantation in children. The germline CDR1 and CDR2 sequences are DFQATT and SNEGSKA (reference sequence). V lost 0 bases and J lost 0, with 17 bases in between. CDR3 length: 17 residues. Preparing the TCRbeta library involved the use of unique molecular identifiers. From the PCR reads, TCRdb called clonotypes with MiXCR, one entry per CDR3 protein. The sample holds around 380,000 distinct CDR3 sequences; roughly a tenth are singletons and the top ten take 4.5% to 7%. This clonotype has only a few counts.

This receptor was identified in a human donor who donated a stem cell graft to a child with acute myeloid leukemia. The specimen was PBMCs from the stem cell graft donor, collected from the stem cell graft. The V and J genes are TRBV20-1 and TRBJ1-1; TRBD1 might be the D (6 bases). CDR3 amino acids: CSARDWGHRTMNTEAFF. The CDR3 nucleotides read TGCAGTGCTAGAGATTGGGGGCACAGGACAATGAACACTGAAGCTTTCTTT.